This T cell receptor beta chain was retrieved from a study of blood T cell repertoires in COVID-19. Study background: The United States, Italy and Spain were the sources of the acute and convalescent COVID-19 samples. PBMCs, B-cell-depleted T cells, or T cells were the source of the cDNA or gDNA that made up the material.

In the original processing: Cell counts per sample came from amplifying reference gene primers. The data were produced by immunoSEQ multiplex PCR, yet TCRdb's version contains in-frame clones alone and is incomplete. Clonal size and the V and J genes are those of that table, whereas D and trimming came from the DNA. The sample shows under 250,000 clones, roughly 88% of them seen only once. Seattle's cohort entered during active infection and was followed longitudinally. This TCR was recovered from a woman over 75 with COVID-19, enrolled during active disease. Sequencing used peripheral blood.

CDR3 sequence reads: CASSHGTSGGRTDTQYF. CDR3 nucleotide sequence: TGTGCCAGCAGTCATGGGACTAGCGGGGGCCGCACAGATACGCAGTATTTT. The genes are TRBV27 and TRBJ2-3; 14 bases fit TRBD2. J lost 1 base, V lost 5 bases, and 5 bases had no gene match. The germline CDR1 and CDR2 sequences are MNHEY and SMNVEV (reference sequence). The CDR3 covers 17 residues.